The clone carrying this T cell receptor beta chain has ten or more counts. The sample belongs to a study of T cells in Graves' hyperthyroidism and ophthalmopathy. Regions amplified from RNA transcripts were the TCR beta CDR3 regions. TCR CDR3 regions were first amplified by RT-PCR with HTBI primers. TCRdb itself ran the multiplex PCR reads through MiXCR, one entry per CDR3 protein. The table lists some 440,000 distinct CDR3 sequences, around 14% of them singletons. The CDR3 spans 15 residues. Germline V gives CDR1 SQVTM, CDR2 ANQGSEA. V was pared by 8 bases and J by 2 bases, with 19 bases between. V is TRBV29-1 and J is TRBJ2-1; TRBD2 might be the D (6 bases). Sample: blood. The sequence came from a woman aged 18 to 35 with Graves' hyperthyroidism. The CDR3 loop is CSSRTGSNPYNEQFF. CDR3 bases: TGCAGCTCGAGGACCGGGAGTAACCCCTACAATGAGCAGTTCTTC.